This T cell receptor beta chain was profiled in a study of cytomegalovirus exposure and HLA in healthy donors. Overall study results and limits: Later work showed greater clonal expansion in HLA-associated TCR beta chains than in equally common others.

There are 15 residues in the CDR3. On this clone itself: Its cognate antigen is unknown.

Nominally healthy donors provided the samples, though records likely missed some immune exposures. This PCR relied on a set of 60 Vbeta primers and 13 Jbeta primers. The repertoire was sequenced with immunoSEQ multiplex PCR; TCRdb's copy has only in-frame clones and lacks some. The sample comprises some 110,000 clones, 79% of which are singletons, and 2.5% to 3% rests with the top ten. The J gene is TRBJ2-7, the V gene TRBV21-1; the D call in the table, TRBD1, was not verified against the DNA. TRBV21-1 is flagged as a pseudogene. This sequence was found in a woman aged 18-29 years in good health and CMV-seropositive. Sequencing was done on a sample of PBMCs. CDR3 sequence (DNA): TGTGCCAGCAGCAAAGCAGGGGACAGGGGGTCCGAGCAGTACTTC. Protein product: CASSKAGDRGSEQYF.